Sequencing of this TCR beta chain was carried out in a study of human T cells and chemical hapten exposure. Study-level background: The sensitizing agent was 2% DPC, placed on roughly 2 cm by roughly 2 cm of upper inner arm skin. Enrolled patients were predominantly female and had alopecia areata, totalis or universalis. Variability of per-sample TCR yields stemmed mainly from small differences in pooled library volume.

This clonotype was recorded a few times. Each CDR3 protein is one row after TCRdb ran MiXCR on the RACE reads. This sample has over 50,000 distinct CDR3 sequences, with 9.5% to 10% found just once. Time point here: pre-sensitization, week 0. Indicated treatment: therapeutic diphenylcyclopropenone sensitization with weekly scalp DPC. Extraction yielded total RNA from whole blood (unfractionated). Phlebotomy was performed prior to application of every patch test. This CDR3 is built from 16 residues. After removal of 6 bases from V and 2 bases from J, the junction contained 6 bases not matched to a gene. The sequenced sample was whole blood, obtained in connection with sensitization to the hapten diphenylcyclopropenone (DPC). This TCR was sampled from a woman aged 25 to 39 with alopecia areata. Some clones in this sample may be carry-over from other donors' samples. V is TRBV12-3 or TRBV12-4 and J is TRBJ2-7, with 14 bases matching TRBD2. In nucleotides, the CDR3 is TGTGCCAGCAGCACCTGGACTAGCGGGGGGCCCTACGAGCAGTACTTC. Protein product: CASSTWTSGGPYEQYF.